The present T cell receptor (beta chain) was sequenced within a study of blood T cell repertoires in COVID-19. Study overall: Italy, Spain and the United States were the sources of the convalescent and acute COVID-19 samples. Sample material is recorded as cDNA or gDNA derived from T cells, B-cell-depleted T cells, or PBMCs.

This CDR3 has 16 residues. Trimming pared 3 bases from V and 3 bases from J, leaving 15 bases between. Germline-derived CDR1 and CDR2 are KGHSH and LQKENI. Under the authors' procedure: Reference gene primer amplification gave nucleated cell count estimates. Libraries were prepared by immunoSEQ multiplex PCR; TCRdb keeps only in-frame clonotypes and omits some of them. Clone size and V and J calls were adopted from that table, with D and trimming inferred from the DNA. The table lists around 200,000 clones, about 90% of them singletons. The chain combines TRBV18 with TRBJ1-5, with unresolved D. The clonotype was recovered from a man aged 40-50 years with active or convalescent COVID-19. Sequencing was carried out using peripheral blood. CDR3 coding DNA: TGTGCCAGCTCACCCTCCGGCGGCAGTTCCAATCAGCCCCAGCATTTT. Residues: CASSPSGGSSNQPQHF.